A selection of T cell receptor beta chains follows, all from one sample in a study of OX40 agonist ivuxolimab in advanced cancers. The method was immunoSEQ multiplex PCR; TCRdb's version includes in-frame clones alone and lacks a portion of them. The sample yields some 83,000 clones, about 86% seen once. Source: CD4+ or CD8+ T cells sorted from blood, taken in a trial of the OX40 agonist ivuxolimab. All receptors come from an adult with an advanced solid tumor such as melanoma, head and neck, liver or kidney cancer. CDR3s include the opening cysteine and the closing phenylalanine or tryptophan. Fields, in order: D gene, J gene, clone size, V gene, CDR3 DNA, CDR3 protein. D genes are given only for firm matches. Part of the rows lack a size; the others show once, few, many or a class for expanded clones.

>-|TRBJ2-5|-|TRBV5-1
TGCGCCAGCAGATTGGAGGAGACCCAGTACTTC
CASRLEETQYF
>TRBD2|TRBJ2-4|-|TRBV30
TGTGCCTGGAGTGAACTAATAGGACGGGGGACTAGCATACACTTC
CAWSELIGRGTSIHF
>-|TRBJ2-1|-|TRBV28
TGTGCCAGCAGTTTAGGAGGGGGCAAAAACAATGAGCAGTTCTTC
CASSLGGGKNNEQFF
>TRBD1|TRBJ1-5|-|TRBV11-2
TGTGCCAGCAGCGAGGACAGGGGAATGCCCCAGCATTTT
CASSEDRGMPQHF
>TRBD2|TRBJ2-2|-|TRBV7-6
TGTGCCAGCAGGAATCGGGAGGGCCTTAGCGGGGAGCTGTTTTTT
CASRNREGLSGELFF
>-|TRBJ1-6|-|TRBV9
TGTGCCAGCAGCGTAGGCGCCCGTCATCGGGGGTCACCCCTCCACTTT
CASSVGARHRGSPLHF
>TRBD1|TRBJ2-1|-|TRBV30
TGTGCCTGGATTATCCAGGGGGACCTGGGGTTCTTC
CAWIIQGDLGFF
>-|TRBJ1-2|-|TRBV4-3
TGCGCCAGCAGCCAAAAGTCTGTGCCCGGCTCGTATGGCTACACCTTC
CASSQKSVPGSYGYTF
>-|TRBJ2-2|-|TRBV7-2
TGTGCCAGCAGCTTCACTTTTCCGGGGGAGCTGTTTTTT
CASSFTFPGELFF
>-|TRBJ1-4|few|TRBV2
TGTGCCAGCAGTGAAATAGGGCTTAATGAAAAACTGTTTTTT
CASSEIGLNEKLFF
>-|TRBJ2-3|-|TRBV7-2
TGTGCCAGCAATTGGGGGCGGGGGAGTTTAGGTACAGATACGCAGTATTTT
CASNWGRGSLGTDTQYF
>-|TRBJ2-1|once|TRBV7-9
TGTGCCAGCAGCTTAGTTGGGGAAAACAGGGAGTTCTTC
CASSLVGENREFF
>-|TRBJ2-5|once|TRBV29-1
TGCAGCGCCAAGGGATTGTTCAAAGAGACCCAGTACTTC
CSAKGLFKETQYF
>TRBD1|TRBJ1-2|-|TRBV7-8
TGTGCCAGCAGCCCAAGGACAGGAAACTATGGCTACACCTTC
CASSPRTGNYGYTF
>-|TRBJ2-2|-|TRBV2
TGTGCCAGCAGCCCCCGAAGAAACACCGGGGAGCTGTTTTTT
CASSPRRNTGELFF
>-|TRBJ2-7|-|TRBV6-1
TGTGCTAGCAGTCCCAAGATAAACCTCCTCTACGAGCAGTACTTC
CASSPKINLLYEQYF
>TRBD2|TRBJ2-2|-|TRBV7-8
TGTGCCAGCAGCTTAGGGGCGGGAGTAAACACCGGGGAGCTGTTTTTT
CASSLGAGVNTGELFF
>-|TRBJ1-1|few|TRBV6-1
TGTGCCAGCAGTGAAAGACTTTTCGGGGTGGGTGGCACTGAAGCTTTCTTT
CASSERLFGVGGTEAFF
>-|TRBJ1-1|-|TRBV5-6
TGTGCCAGCAGCTTGTTGAGGGGACGACGGAACACTGAAGCTTTCTTT
CASSLLRGRRNTEAFF
>-|TRBJ2-1|-|TRBV5-1
TGCGCCAGCAGCTTTGGGCCGACGGCAGATGAGCAGTTCTTC
CASSFGPTADEQFF
>-|TRBJ2-7|-|TRBV10-3
TGTGCCATCAGTGAGGGGGTGGGTGGAGGCACCTACGAGCAGTACTTC
CAISEGVGGGTYEQYF
>-|TRBJ2-5|-|TRBV15
TGTGCCACCAGCAATCCCCAAGAGACCCAGTACTTC
CATSNPQETQYF
>-|TRBJ2-3|-|TRBV20-1
TGCAGTGCTGTAGAAGTCACGCAGTATTTT
CSAVEVTQYF
>-|TRBJ2-5|-|TRBV5-1
TGCGCCAGCAGCCATCCGAGACAGCCGGGGCAAGAGACCCAGTACTTC
CASSHPRQPGQETQYF
>-|TRBJ1-1|-|TRBV2
TGTGCCAGCAGAGCCTACCTAGTCATGAACACTGAAGCTTTCTTT
CASRAYLVMNTEAFF
>TRBD2|TRBJ2-5|-|TRBV2
TGTGCCAGCAGACCTCGGACTAGCGGGGGCCGATCAGGAGAGACCCAGTACTTC
CASRPRTSGGRSGETQYF
>-|TRBJ1-4|-|TRBV6-1
TGTGCCAGCTCCGGGAGGGTGGTGCTTAATGAAAAACTGTTTTTT
CASSGRVVLNEKLFF
>TRBD2|TRBJ2-1|-|TRBV14
TGTGCCAGCAGCCCCCTAGCGGGAGTACTGGGTGAGCAGTTCTTC
CASSPLAGVLGEQFF
>-|TRBJ1-2|-|TRBV7-9
TGTGCCAGCAGCCTCCGGGACACAAGAAACTATGGCTACACCTTC
CASSLRDTRNYGYTF
>TRBD1|TRBJ2-2|-|TRBV10-3
TGTGCCATCAGTGTTGGACAGGACACCGGGGAGCTGTTTTTT
CAISVGQDTGELFF
>-|TRBJ1-4|-|TRBV11-2
TGTGCCAGCAGCTTGGGACGACAGGCAACTAATGAAAAACTGTTTTTT
CASSLGRQATNEKLFF
>-|TRBJ1-2|-|TRBV28
TGTGCCAGCAGTCCTTTTGGGCAGGAGTACGGCTACACCTTC
CASSPFGQEYGYTF
>TRBD1|TRBJ1-2|-|TRBV4-3
TGCGCCAGCAGCCAGACAGGGGGCTTAGTAGGCTACACCTTC
CASSQTGGLVGYTF
>-|TRBJ1-1|-|TRBV14
TGTGCCAGCAGCCCCTACGGGTTATGGAACACTGAAGCTTTCTTT
CASSPYGLWNTEAFF
>-|TRBJ1-2|-|TRBV29-1
TGCAGCGTTGGGGGGCTTAACTATGGCTACACCTTC
CSVGGLNYGYTF
>TRBD1|TRBJ1-2|-|TRBV6-1
TGTGCCAGCAGACGGACAGGGGGCAACTATGGCTACACCTTC
CASRRTGGNYGYTF
>TRBD1|TRBJ1-5|-|TRBV13
TGTGCCAGCAGCTCCGGACAGGGGGATGGGCAGCCCCAGCATTTT
CASSSGQGDGQPQHF
>TRBD1|TRBJ1-4|-|TRBV28
TGTGCCAGCAGTCTACAGGGGGCAAGTGAAAAACTGTTTTTT
CASSLQGASEKLFF
>TRBD1|TRBJ1-6|-|TRBV4-1
TGCGCCAGCAGCCAAGACCCCAGCGGGACAGGGAGTGTACCCCTCCACTTT
CASSQDPSGTGSVPLHF
>TRBD1|TRBJ2-1|-|TRBV4-1
TGCGCCAGCAGCCTCGGACAGGGAAGGGCTGAGCAGTTCTTC
CASSLGQGRAEQFF
>TRBD1|TRBJ1-2|-|TRBV6-6
TGTGCCAGCAGAGGGACAGCGGACTATGGCTACACCTTC
CASRGTADYGYTF
>TRBD2|TRBJ2-3|-|TRBV6-5
TGTGCCAGCAGTTACGGCAGCGGGGGGGTCACAGATACGCAGTATTTT
CASSYGSGGVTDTQYF
>TRBD1|TRBJ1-2|-|TRBV5-6
TGTGCCAGCAGCCCGCGGACAGGGCGTTTCTATGGCTACACCTTC
CASSPRTGRFYGYTF
>-|TRBJ1-2|-|TRBV5-4
TGTGCCAGCAGCTTGGCTTGGTCTCTTTATGGCTACACCTTC
CASSLAWSLYGYTF
>TRBD1|TRBJ2-1|-|TRBV30
TGTGCCTGGAGTGTACCCCGGACAGGGGCCTACAATGAGCAGTTCTTC
CAWSVPRTGAYNEQFF
>-|TRBJ2-7|-|TRBV5-1
TGCGCCAGCAGATCCGATCCAGGTTACACCTACGAGCAGTACTTC
CASRSDPGYTYEQYF